This TCR beta chain is drawn from a study of OX40 agonist ivuxolimab in advanced cancers. For context, the study as a whole: The costimulatory receptor OX40 (CD134) was targeted by ivuxolimab, a fully human IgG2 agonistic monoclonal antibody. Among the approximately 50 dose-escalation patients, approximately 20 had hepatocellular carcinoma, 15 or so melanoma, 9 renal cell carcinoma and 9 head and neck cancer. The monotherapy dose-escalation portion (N ≈ 57 patients) of the phase I ivuxolimab trial is reported in the paper. A male proportion of nearly 85% and a mean age of around 60 years, ranging from roughly 23 to 80, were recorded for the dose-escalation cohort. Peripheral TCRbeta sequencing was intended to test whether TCR sequence diversity was altered and clonal T-cell expansion was caused by ivuxolimab. Prior anti-PD-1, anti-PD-L1 or anti-CTLA-4 therapy was permitted, and checkpoint inhibitors had been received by under 50% of dose-escalation patients. Intravenous ivuxolimab was administered to patients every 2 weeks at six dose levels: 0.01, 0.1, 0.3, 1.5, 3 and 10 mg/kg. Partial responses occurred in three dose-escalation patients: two with cutaneous melanoma and one with hepatocellular carcinoma.

Genomic DNA was extracted from sorted cells for sequencing of the TCRbeta CDR3 region. TCRbeta CDR3 regions were sequenced using the immunoSEQ Assay. TCRdb carries this immuneACCESS record with in-frame sequences only. Its versions omit some clonotypes, under half of them owing to an unresolved V gene in the studies checked, with the rest unexplained. The sample table contains fewer than 95,000 clones; only one count was recorded for 80% to 90% of them. The top ten hold approximately 7% of the sample. The V end gives up 3 bases and the J end 6 bases, leaving 9 bases in the junction not matched to a gene. In the germline V gene, CDR1 corresponds to SGDLS and CDR2 to YYNGEE. The CDR3 contains 15 residues, cysteine and phenylalanine counted. Only CDR3 DNA is held: 45 bases, read in frame from base 1. Patients with autoimmune disease history or receiving systemic immunosuppression were excluded from the trial. In every dose cohort, peripheral blood was drawn for TCR sequencing at baseline, cycle 4 day 1, and cycle 7 day 1. The samples were taken from a phase I, first-in-human, multicenter, open-label dose-escalation trial of ivuxolimab. Adults with locally advanced or metastatic head and neck squamous cell, hepatocellular, melanoma or renal cell carcinoma were enrolled in the trial. CD4+ and CD8+ T cells were sorted separately from peripheral blood before TCR sequencing.

Study-wide conclusions, independent of this receptor: Partial responders in the 0.1-3.0 mg/kg groups had among the lowest normalized peripheral clonal expansion, especially among CD8+ T cells. At doses of 0.1 to 3.0 mg/kg, clonal expansion of both CD4+ and CD8+ blood T cells was observed from baseline to week 6. Which antigens the clonally expanded peripheral T cells were specific for was not determined. After ivuxolimab, more expanded clones were found on average in CD8+ T cells than in CD4+ T cells. Low levels of normalized T-cell clonal expansion were also seen in some patients who did not respond.

In the case of this clone: The antigen this receptor binds is unknown. No quality values exist for individual bases; no much larger clone is one base distant.

The chain is made from TRBV9 and TRBJ2-1; TRBD2 lines up with 7 middle nucleotides. The source material was CD4+ or CD8+ T cells sorted from blood, sampled in a trial of the OX40 agonist ivuxolimab. This clonotype originated in an adult with an advanced solid tumor such as melanoma, head and neck, liver or kidney cancer. The sequence in DNA is TGTGCCAGCAGCGAATATGAGGGACTACGCAATGAGCAGTTCTTC. This translates into CASSEYEGLRNEQFF.